What follows is one TCR beta chain and its context. What antigen it recognizes has not been identified. The sample holds no much larger clone one base away, and base qualities are not on file. Resection was performed in the patients for synchronous oligometastatic disease or for delayed recurrence of a solitary brain metastasis. To avoid including cancers other than NSCLC, any patient with a history of multiple malignancies was excluded. Tumor areas were macrodissected from roughly 5 deparaffinized 7.5 to 10 um unstained sections under guidance from marked H&E slides. All specimens were fixed in formalin and embedded in paraffin (FFPE). Genomic DNA was extracted using the AllPrep DNA/RNA FFPE Kit. Each sample received about 2 to 5 ug of genomic DNA as input, and the DNA input was kept equal within each pair of samples. TCR beta libraries were constructed with the immunoSEQ hsTCRbeta Kit, with multiplexed V and J gene primers used across two PCR steps. Pooled libraries, together with positive and negative controls, were sequenced on an Illumina MiSeq with a 100-cycle paired-end protocol. In the authors' own workflow: The immunoSEQ vendor processed the raw data into normalized, annotated TCR beta repertoire reports. Richness was defined as unique clones by nucleotide sequence, with iChao1 and Efron-Thisted estimators extrapolating total richness. Paired lesions were characterized and compared using Pielou's evenness, Simpson's index, top-ten clone proportional abundance, and the Morisita overlap index. Sourced from immuneACCESS, this table was stored by TCRdb with only in-frame sequences that have V and J called. A share of the clones is absent; for the studies checked, an unresolved V gene accounts for under half, and the remainder has no known explanation. That table supplies the V and J calls and clone size; D and trimming were determined from the DNA. The sample contains some 1,200 clones, around 84% of them found a single time. Of the sample, approximately 17% falls within the top ten clones.

This sample is part of a study of T cells in lung cancer brain metastases (dated by TCRdb to the late 2010s). Concerning the study at large: Most of the roughly 20 patients had a history of tobacco use, with a median of around 41 pack-years. Of the approximately 20 patients, under 19 received no interval therapy between resection of the primary and resection of the metastasis. Median interval between primary and brain metastasis specimen acquisition was 348 days. The study compared TCR beta CDR3 repertoires of fully resected primary non-small cell lung cancers with those of paired brain metastases. A cohort of around 20 patients was included, from whom roughly 40 specimens were contributed, with one primary lung lesion and one brain metastasis obtained from each patient. A median age at first diagnosis of around 57 years was recorded for the patients, of whom several were male and about a dozen were female. The average DNA integrity number was 3.5 to 4.5 in both primary and metastatic specimens, and the two sites did not differ significantly. Overall study results and their limits: It was not possible to control for the effects of preoperative corticosteroids on T cell infiltration in brain metastases. DNA fragmentation in FFPE samples may have prevented retrieval of the complete infiltrating T cell repertoire. Most clones were specific to a single lesion, and paired lesions overlapped only to a limited degree (mean Morisita index approximately 0.23). A significantly larger repertoire fraction was made up by the ten most abundant clones in brain metastases than in primaries, which was suggestive of clonal expansion. Compared with their paired primaries, brain metastases had significantly fewer unique productive clones (median around 1,400 versus 4,600).

Its CDR3 holds 15 amino acids, cysteine through phenylalanine. The read is trimmed to its CDR3 DNA, 45 bases read in frame from base 1. The V and J ends are trimmed by 2 bases and 4 bases, leaving 13 bases between them. According to the germline V gene (reference sequence), CDR1 reads SGHNT and CDR2 reads YYREEE. In this chain, TRBV5-4 is recombined with TRBJ2-1; TRBD2 is a weak D gene call, 6 bases matching. Specimen: tumor tissue from a brain metastasis. The cell subset or site tag for this specimen amounts to: paired resected brain metastasis. This TCR derives from a woman between 45 and 65 years old with non-small cell lung cancer that had spread to the brain. The CDR3 loop reads CASSLGSGLYNEQFF. The DNA reads TGTGCCAGCAGCTTAGGAAGCGGGCTTTACAATGAGCAGTTCTTC.